Listed here are 25 T cell receptor beta chains from one sample, sequenced in a study of cytomegalovirus exposure and HLA in healthy donors (dated by TCRdb to 2016 to 2017). The method behind the library was the immunoSEQ multiplex PCR assay. For the multiplex PCR, a mixture combining 60 forward primers for TCR Vbeta segments and 13 reverse primers for TCR Jbeta segments was used. TCRdb took over this immuneACCESS table, retaining in-frame rearrangements with V and J assigned. Such tables are incomplete; in checked studies, under half of the missing clones stem from an unresolved V gene, and the remainder is unexplained. Across this sample there are 150,000 to 190,000 clones, with roughly 84% seen only once. The ten largest clones represent 2.3% of the sample. The source material was PBMCs. These receptors all stem from a woman in her late teens or twenties in good health and CMV-seronegative.

This clone is a singleton in its sample. V and J are TRBV7-8 and TRBJ2-7, with 14 bases that match TRBD2. This CDR3 contains 16 residues. The J segment lost 2 bases and the V segment lost 5 bases, leaving 5 bases of the junction unmatched. Germline V gene lookup returns CDR1 SGHVS and CDR2 FQNEAQ. The chain's CDR3 is CASSPGLAGVTYEQYF. In DNA, the CDR3 is TGTGCCAGCAGCCCGGGACTAGCGGGAGTAACCTACGAGCAGTACTTC.

This clone appeared a single time. The V gene is TRBV30, the J gene TRBJ1-3; 9 bases line up with TRBD1. Per the germline V gene, CDR1 is GTSNPN and CDR2 is SVGIG (reference sequence). The CDR3 loop spans 14 amino acids. V lost 4 bases and J lost 2; bases outside the gene matches: 3. CDR3 coding DNA: TGTGCCTGGATGAGACAGGGGGCTGGAAACACCATATATTTT. Encoded protein: CAWMRQGAGNTIYF. The variable domain in full, with the rest retrieved from reference TRBV30 and TRBJ1-3, is SQTIHQWPATLVQPVGSPLSLECTVEGTSNPNLYWYRQAAGRGLQLLFYSVGIGQISSEVPQNLSASRPQDRQFILSSKKLLLSDSGFYLCAWMRQGAGNTIYFGEGSWLTVV.

The rearrangement joins TRBV18 to TRBJ1-6, with 9 nucleotides matching TRBD1. The CDR3 totals 14 residues. The germline CDR1 and CDR2 sequences are KGHSH and LQKENI. Trimming at V came to 4 bases and at J to 8 bases, leaving 3 bases not matched to a gene. The DNA for the CDR3 is TGTGCCAGCTCACTACGGGACAGGGATTCACCCCTCCACTTT. Protein product: CASSLRDRDSPLHF.

The CDR3 loop is CASSFEEYNEQFF. CDR3 DNA sequence: TGCGCCAGCAGCTTCGAGGAGTACAATGAGCAGTTCTTC. This rearrangement joins TRBV5-1 to TRBJ2-1, with D unresolved. The germline V and J ends were trimmed by 2 bases and 4 bases, with 7 bases remaining between them. CDR1 is SGHRS, CDR2 YFSETQ, per germline. This CDR3 has 13 amino acids.

The chain combines TRBV4-1 with TRBJ2-5; D perhaps matches TRBD2 (6 bases). Trimming shortened V by 1 base and J by 1 base, and 10 bases separated the two germline ends. The CDR3 length is 15 residues. Germline CDR1 reads MGHRA; CDR2 reads YSYEKL. The CDR3 region has the DNA TGCGCCAGCAGCCAAGGCCGGGGGTTCCAAGAGACCCAGTACTTC. Protein product: CASSQGRGFQETQYF.

CDR3 DNA: TGTGCCAGCAGCCGCAAAGGGGGGGGACCCGTATACAATGAGCAGTTCTTC. Translation: CASSRKGGGPVYNEQFF. The genes are TRBV5-4 and TRBJ2-1; weak D call: TRBD2 (7 bases). V lost 4 bases and J lost 4, with 21 bases in between. The germline V gene has CDR1 SGHNT and CDR2 YYREEE (reference sequence). The CDR3 spans 17 residues.

This clone came up a few times. The chain couples TRBV28 to TRBJ1-2; no firm D call. The CDR3 loop spans 13 amino acids. V was cut by 4 bases and J by 5 bases, with 11 bases left in between. Germline-derived CDR1 and CDR2 are MDHEN and SYDVKM. As DNA, the CDR3 is TGTGCCAGCAGTTATGCAGAAGCGTATGGCTACACCTTC. Its translation is CASSYAEAYGYTF.

The rearrangement joins TRBV23-1 to TRBJ2-5, with D maybe TRBD2 (6 bases). TRBV23-1 is marked as an open reading frame, function uncertain. The V end lost 0 bases, the J end lost 0 bases, and 8 bases lay between the germline ends. This CDR3 spans 15 amino acids. CDR3 sequence: CASSQSGTYQETQYF. The CDR3 nucleotides read TGCGCCAGCAGTCAATCTGGGACTTACCAAGAGACCCAGTACTTC.

This chain connects TRBV4-3 to TRBJ2-1; possible D gene TRBD2, 5 bases. CDR1 LGHNA and CDR2 YSLEER come from the germline V gene. This CDR3 comprises 14 residues. Deletions cut 6 bases from V and 10 bases from J, with 19 bases between. The CDR3 DNA follows: TGCGCCAGCAGTAACTACCTAACCGGGAACGAGCAGTTCTTC. Residues: CASSNYLTGNEQFF.

The chain employs TRBV19 and TRBJ1-5; 7 nucleotides match TRBD1. Trimming cost V 5 bases and J 0 bases; bases outside gene matches: 4. In germline, CDR1 is LNHDA, CDR2 SQIVND (reference sequence). This CDR3 spans 15 amino acids. In DNA form, the CDR3 reads TGTGCCAGTAGTCCGGACAGGAATAGCAATCAGCCCCAGCATTTT. Translated: CASSPDRNSNQPQHF.

The chain joins TRBV5-1 to TRBJ2-7; TRBD1 agrees at 12 bases. CDR3 length: 16 residues. V lost 4 bases to trimming and J lost 5 bases; unmatched junction nucleotides: 10. The germline gives CDR1 SGHRS, CDR2 YFSETQ. The CDR3 reads CASSPGQGAVWDEQYF. DNA for the CDR3: TGCGCCAGCAGCCCGGGACAGGGGGCCGTCTGGGACGAGCAGTACTTC.

The chain employs TRBV6-1 and TRBJ1-1, with D perhaps TRBD1 (6 bases). This CDR3 comprises 13 residues. V was cut by 3 bases and J by 4 bases, with 9 bases left in between. Germline CDR1 MNHNS, CDR2 SASEGT. The CDR3 protein is CASSDGTLTEAFF. The CDR3 DNA is TGTGCCAGCAGTGACGGGACACTCACTGAAGCTTTCTTT.

The chain recombines TRBV19 with TRBJ1-5; 7 nucleotides match TRBD1. V lost 5 bases and J lost 9; bases outside the gene matches: 7. CDR1 is LNHDA and CDR2 is SQIVND in the germline V gene (reference sequence). The CDR3 covers 13 residues. CDR3 region: CASSGDSPRPQHF. The CDR3 DNA reads TGTGCCAGTAGTGGGGACAGCCCTCGGCCCCAGCATTTT.

The V call is TRBV19, the J call TRBJ2-5, with D perhaps TRBD1 (5 bases). Germline V gene lookup returns CDR1 LNHDA and CDR2 SQIVND (reference sequence). The CDR3 contains 15 residues. Trimming removed 3 bases at V and 0 bases at J, with 11 bases between. The CDR3 here is CASSISRGYQETQYF. CDR3 coding DNA: TGTGCCAGTAGTATTTCAAGGGGCTACCAAGAGACCCAGTACTTC.

This sequence joins TRBV28 and TRBJ2-7; TRBD2 matches 9 bases. There are 14 residues in the CDR3. Germline V lookup: CDR1 MDHEN, CDR2 SYDVKM. Germline trimming cut 0 bases from V and 7 bases from J; bases unmatched to any gene: 4. CDR3 residues: CASSLWTSGGEQYF. The CDR3 nucleotides are TGTGCCAGCAGTTTATGGACTAGCGGTGGAGAGCAGTACTTC.

The chain couples TRBV11-2 to TRBJ2-2, with TRBD2 matching over 7 bases. This CDR3 contains 18 residues. The germline V gene has CDR1 SGHAT and CDR2 FQNNGV. Trimming cost V 5 bases and J 3 bases; bases outside gene matches: 15. CDR3 coding DNA: TGTGCCAGCAGCCCCTCCTTATGGGCGGGGGACTACACCGGGGAGCTGTTTTTT. Protein product: CASSPSLWAGDYTGELFF.

The chain uses TRBV5-1 and TRBJ2-1; 7 bases are shared with TRBD1. The CDR3 totals 13 residues. The V gene's germline CDR1 is SGHRS and CDR2 YFSETQ. Losses at the gene ends were 5 bases for V and 7 bases for J; bases not matched to a gene: 6. DNA of the CDR3: TGCGCCAGCAGGATGACAGGGACGAATGAGCAGTTCTTC. This encodes CASRMTGTNEQFF.

V and J are TRBV30 and TRBJ2-5; 9 nucleotides match TRBD2. Germline V gives CDR1 GTSNPN, CDR2 SVGIG (reference sequence). J lost 1 base, V lost 1 base, and 1 base had no gene match. The CDR3 totals 14 residues. The CDR3 loop is CAWSGTSVQETQYF. The CDR3 DNA follows: TGTGCCTGGAGTGGGACTAGCGTCCAAGAGACCCAGTACTTC.

This chain uses TRBV5-1 with TRBJ2-7, with 10 bases identical to TRBD1. V was clipped by 3 bases and J by 3 bases; unmatched bases: 3. The CDR3 sequence is 14 residues long. Germline CDR1 is SGHRS and CDR2 is YFSETQ. DNA of the CDR3: TGCGCCAGCAGCTCGGACAGGGGGAGCTACGAGCAGTACTTC. Amino acid sequence: CASSSDRGSYEQYF.

A single count supports this clone. The chain couples TRBV5-4 to TRBJ2-5; weak D call: TRBD2 (6 bases). The tail of the sequence fits TRBJ2-7 better, so the J call may be wrong. Germline V CDR1 and CDR2: SGHNT, YYREEE (reference sequence). This CDR3 has 14 amino acids. CDR3 bases: TGTGCCAGCAGCAGGGGTAGCGGTTCCTACGAGCAGTACTTC. Its protein is CASSRGSGSYEQYF.

The chain has TRBV18 and TRBJ2-7, with 7 bases identical to TRBD1. J lost 5 bases, V lost 5 bases, and 9 bases had no gene match. Germline values: CDR1 KGHSH, CDR2 LQKENI. This CDR3 has 14 residues. The CDR3 sequence is CASSSTGILHEQYF. The CDR3 nucleotides are TGTGCCAGCTCATCGACAGGGATTCTCCACGAGCAGTACTTC.

This chain uses TRBV6-5 with TRBJ2-1; 7 nucleotides match TRBD1. The V gene end was trimmed by 5 bases and the J gene end by 7 bases; junction bases not matched to a gene: 11. The length of the CDR3 is 15 residues. Germline CDR1 is MNHEY and CDR2 is SVGAGI. The CDR3 sequence is CASSRGQPSRNEQFF. The CDR3 region has the DNA TGTGCCAGCAGTAGGGGACAGCCGTCAAGGAATGAGCAGTTCTTC.

This clone was counted between two and nine times. The J gene is TRBJ1-1, the V gene TRBV10-3; D is unclear. The V gene lost 0 bases and the J gene lost 1 base, with 6 bases spanning the gap. The germline gives CDR1 ENHRY, CDR2 SYGVKD. The CDR3 contains 14 residues. CDR3 residues: CAISESRQNTEAFF. The CDR3 DNA is TGTGCCATCAGTGAGTCGAGACAGAACACTGAAGCTTTCTTT.

The chain joins TRBV6-6 to TRBJ2-2; TRBD2 matches at 8 bases. This CDR3 comprises 16 residues. Unmatched junction bases numbered 13, after V lost 5 bases and J lost 8 bases. The germline V gene has CDR1 MNHNY and CDR2 SVGAGI (reference sequence). The CDR3 DNA sequence: TGTGCCAGCAGTAAAAACGGGGGGGCGGGGCCTGGGGAGCTGTTTTTT. It translates to CASSKNGGAGPGELFF.

The V call is TRBV19, the J call TRBJ2-2; D gene uncertain. The CDR3 runs to 15 residues. Trimming removed 1 base at V and 1 base at J, with 7 bases between. In germline, CDR1 is LNHDA, CDR2 SQIVND (reference sequence). The chain's CDR3 is CASSIVGLNTGELFF. DNA of the CDR3: TGTGCCAGTAGTATAGTCGGGTTGAACACCGGGGAGCTGTTTTTT.